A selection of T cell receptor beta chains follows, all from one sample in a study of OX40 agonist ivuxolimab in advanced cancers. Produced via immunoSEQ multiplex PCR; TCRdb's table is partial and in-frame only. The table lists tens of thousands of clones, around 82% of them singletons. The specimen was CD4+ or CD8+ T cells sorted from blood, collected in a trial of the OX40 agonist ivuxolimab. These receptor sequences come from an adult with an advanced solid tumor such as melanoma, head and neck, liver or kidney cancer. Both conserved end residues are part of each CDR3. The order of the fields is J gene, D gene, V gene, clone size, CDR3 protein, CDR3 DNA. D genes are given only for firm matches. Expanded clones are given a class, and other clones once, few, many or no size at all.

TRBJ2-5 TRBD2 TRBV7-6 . CASSWTSGSSETQYF TGTGCCAGCAGCTGGACTAGCGGGAGTTCGGAGACCCAGTACTTC
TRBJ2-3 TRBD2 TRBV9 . CASSAGFFSGDTQYF TGTGCCAGCAGCGCCGGATTCTTTAGCGGGGATACGCAGTATTTT
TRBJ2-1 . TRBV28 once CASRADSMPSYNEQFF TGTGCCAGCAGAGCCGACTCTATGCCCTCCTACAATGAGCAGTTCTTC
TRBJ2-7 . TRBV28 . CASSLLAGFEQYF TGTGCCAGCAGTTTACTCGCGGGGTTCGAGCAGTACTTC
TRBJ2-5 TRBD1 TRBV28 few CASSYGQARETQYF TGTGCCAGCAGTTATGGACAGGCCCGGGAGACCCAGTACTTC
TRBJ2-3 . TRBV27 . CASSLSASTDTQYF TGTGCCAGCAGTTTATCCGCTAGCACAGATACGCAGTATTTT
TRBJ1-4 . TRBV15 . CATRPQPNEKLFF TGTGCCACCAGACCGCAGCCTAATGAAAAACTGTTTTTT
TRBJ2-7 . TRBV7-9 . CASSLEGLGEQYF TGTGCCAGCAGCTTAGAGGGGTTAGGCGAGCAGTACTTC
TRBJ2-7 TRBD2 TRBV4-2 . CASSLRTSEKIYSYEQYF TGTGCCAGCAGCCTAAGGACTAGCGAAAAAATTTACTCCTACGAGCAGTACTTC
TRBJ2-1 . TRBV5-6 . CASSLAGVGEQFF TGTGCCAGCAGCTTGGCAGGGGTGGGTGAGCAGTTCTTC
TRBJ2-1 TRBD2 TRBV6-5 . CASRGLAFPSGQFF TGTGCCAGCAGAGGACTAGCGTTCCCATCCGGGCAGTTCTTC
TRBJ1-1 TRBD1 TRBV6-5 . CASRAQGRTEAFF TGTGCCAGCAGGGCACAGGGGAGGACTGAAGCTTTCTTT
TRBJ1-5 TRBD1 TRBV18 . CASSPPGQGGNQPQHF TGTGCCAGCTCACCACCCGGACAGGGGGGCAATCAGCCCCAGCATTTT
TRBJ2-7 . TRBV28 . CASSLRGPDKYF TGTGCCAGCAGTTTACGTGGGCCCGACAAGTACTTC
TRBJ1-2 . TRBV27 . CASSRFINYGYTF TGTGCCAGCTCCCGATTCATAAACTATGGCTACACCTTC
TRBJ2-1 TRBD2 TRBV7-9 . CASSWTSGYNEQFF TGTGCCAGCAGCTGGACTAGCGGTTACAATGAGCAGTTCTTC
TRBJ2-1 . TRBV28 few CASSLIRYNEQFF TGTGCCAGCAGCCTGATCCGTTACAATGAGCAGTTCTTC
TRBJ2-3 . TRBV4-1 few CAVRTSPLGADTQYF TGCGCCGTGCGGACCAGTCCCTTAGGAGCAGATACGCAGTATTTT
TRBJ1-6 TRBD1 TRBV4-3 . CASSQNRGGDSPLHF TGCGCCAGCAGCCAAAACAGGGGGGGTGATTCACCCCTCCACTTT
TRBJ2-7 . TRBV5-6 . CASSEDNSYEQYF TGTGCCAGCAGCGAGGACAACTCCTACGAGCAGTACTTC
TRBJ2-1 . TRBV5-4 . CASSLETGVREQFF TGTGCCAGCAGCTTAGAGACGGGAGTTCGAGAGCAGTTCTTC
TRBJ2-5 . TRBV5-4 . CASSGSPRASQETQYF TGTGCCAGCAGCGGGAGCCCGAGGGCCTCGCAAGAGACCCAGTACTTC
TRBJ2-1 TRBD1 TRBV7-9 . CASSDRGFTYNEQFF TGTGCCAGCAGCGACAGGGGCTTTACTTACAATGAGCAGTTCTTC
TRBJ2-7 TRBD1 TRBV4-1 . CASSRDSTGAWEQYF TGCGCCAGCAGCCGAGATTCGACAGGGGCGTGGGAGCAGTACTTC
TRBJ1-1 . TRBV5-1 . CASSYGGNTEAFF TGCGCCAGCAGCTACGGCGGGAACACTGAAGCTTTCTTT
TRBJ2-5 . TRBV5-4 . CASSLGGAQKRETQYF TGTGCCAGCAGCTTAGGCGGAGCCCAGAAGCGAGAGACCCAGTACTTC
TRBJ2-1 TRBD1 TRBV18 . CASSGDRAGSNEQFF TGTGCCAGCTCAGGGGACAGGGCAGGCTCCAATGAGCAGTTCTTC
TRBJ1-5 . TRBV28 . CASADQLRQPQHF TGTGCCAGCGCGGACCAGTTGCGTCAGCCCCAGCATTTT
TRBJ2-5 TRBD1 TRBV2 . CASSGQGAGFETQYF TGTGCCAGCAGCGGGCAGGGGGCCGGCTTCGAGACCCAGTACTTC